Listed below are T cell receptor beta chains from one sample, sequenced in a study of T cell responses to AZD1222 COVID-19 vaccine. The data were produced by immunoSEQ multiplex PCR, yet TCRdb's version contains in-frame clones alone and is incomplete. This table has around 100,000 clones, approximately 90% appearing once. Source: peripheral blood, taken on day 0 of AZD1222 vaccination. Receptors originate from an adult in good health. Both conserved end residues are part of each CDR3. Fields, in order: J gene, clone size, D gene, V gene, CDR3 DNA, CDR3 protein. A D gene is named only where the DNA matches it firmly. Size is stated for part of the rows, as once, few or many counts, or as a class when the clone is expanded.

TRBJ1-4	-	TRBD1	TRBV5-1	TGCGCCAGCAGCTTAATCCTGGACGTGCCCCTCCAGGGGGCAACTAATGAAAAACTGTTTTTT	CASSLILDVPLQGATNEKLFF
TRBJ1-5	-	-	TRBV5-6	TGTGCCAGCAGCTTACAGGGAGGGGATCAGCCCCAGCATTTT	CASSLQGGDQPQHF
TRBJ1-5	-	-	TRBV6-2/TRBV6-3	TGTGCCAGCAGTTACCGCCGGACACCCAAGGGTCAGCCCCAGCATTTT	CASSYRRTPKGQPQHF
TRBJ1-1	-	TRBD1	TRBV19	TGTGCCAGTAGTCCGGGACAGGGTTACACTGAAGCTTTCTTT	CASSPGQGYTEAFF
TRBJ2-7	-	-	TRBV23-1	TGCGCCAGCAGCCCGACCCCGTTAAGGGGATCTTGGTCGGGCGAGCAGTACTTC	CASSPTPLRGSWSGEQYF
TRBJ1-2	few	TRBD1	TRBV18	TGTGCCAGCTCACTAGGGGACAGGCAGCATGGCTACACCTTC	CASSLGDRQHGYTF
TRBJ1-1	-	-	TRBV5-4	TGTGCCAGCAGCTTGACTCCGCACGCTGAAGCTTTCTTT	CASSLTPHAEAFF
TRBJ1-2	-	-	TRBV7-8	TGTGCCAGCAGCCTTCGACAGAATACTAACTATGGCTACACCTTC	CASSLRQNTNYGYTF
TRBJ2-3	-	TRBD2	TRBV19	TGTGCCAGTAGTATTAAGGGGAGGGAGGCAGATACGCAGTATTTT	CASSIKGREADTQYF
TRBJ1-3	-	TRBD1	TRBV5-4	TGTGCCAGCAAACCGGGACAGGGGGGAAACACCATATATTTT	CASKPGQGGNTIYF
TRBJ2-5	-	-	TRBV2	TGTGCCAGCATGAGGGGATACCAAGAGACCCAGTACTTC	CASMRGYQETQYF
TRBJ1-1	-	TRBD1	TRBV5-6	TGTGCCAGCAGCTGGGACAGGGGAACTGAAGCTTTCTTT	CASSWDRGTEAFF
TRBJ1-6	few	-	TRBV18	TGTGCCAGCTCGGATGGGGGTTCACCCCTCCACTTT	CASSDGGSPLHF
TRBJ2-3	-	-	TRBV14	TGTGCCAGCAGCGGACTTTCCTTGGATACGCAGTATTTT	CASSGLSLDTQYF
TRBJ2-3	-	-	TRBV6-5	TGTGCCAGCAGTCACTACCGGACAGATACGCAGTATTTT	CASSHYRTDTQYF
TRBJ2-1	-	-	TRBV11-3	TGTGCCAGCAGCTTAGACCGTAGGCAGTTCTTC	CASSLDRRQFF
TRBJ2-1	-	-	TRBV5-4	TGTGCCAGCAGCTATTGGGAGAATGAGCAGTTCTTC	CASSYWENEQFF
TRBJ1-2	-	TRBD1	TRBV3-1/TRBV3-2	TGTGCCAGCAGCCAATTATGGGTCCCGGGACAGGGGCCCGTCTTC	CASSQLWVPGQGPVF
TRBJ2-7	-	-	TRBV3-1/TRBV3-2	TGTGCCAGCAGCCAAGTTACCGAGCAGTACTTC	CASSQVTEQYF
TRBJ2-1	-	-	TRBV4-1	TGCGCCAGCAGCTACAGCTCCTACAATGAGCAGTTCTTC	CASSYSSYNEQFF
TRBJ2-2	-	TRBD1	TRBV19	TGTGCCAGTAGTCCAAACAGGGGAAGCGGGGAGCTGTTTTTT	CASSPNRGSGELFF
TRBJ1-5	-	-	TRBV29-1	TGCAGCGTTGTGGAGTCAGGGTCGGATAGCAATCAGCCCCAGCATTTT	CSVVESGSDSNQPQHF
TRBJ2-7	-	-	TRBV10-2	TGCGCCAGCAGTGATCCATACTCGGGAGAAGACGAGCAGTACTTC	CASSDPYSGEDEQYF
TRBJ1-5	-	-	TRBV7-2	TGTGCCAGCAGCCCCAGCATTAACCGGGCCTATAAGTTGAATCAGCCCCAGCATTTT	CASSPSINRAYKLNQPQHF
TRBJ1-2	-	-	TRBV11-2	TGTGCCAGCAGCTTAGCCCAGGGGATGGATGGCTACACCTTC	CASSLAQGMDGYTF
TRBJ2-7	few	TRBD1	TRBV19	TGTGCCAGTAGTCCCCCGGGACAGGGAGTCTACGAGCAGTACTTC	CASSPPGQGVYEQYF
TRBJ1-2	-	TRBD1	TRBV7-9	TGTGCCAGCAGCTCGAGGGGGCCGCATGGCTACACCTTC	CASSSRGPHGYTF
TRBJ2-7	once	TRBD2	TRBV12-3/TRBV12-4	TGTGCCAGCAGCCGGACTAGCGAGTACGAGCAGTACTTC	CASSRTSEYEQYF
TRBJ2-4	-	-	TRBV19	TGTGCCAGTAGTATGATACAGGGAGCCAAAAACATTCAGTACTTC	CASSMIQGAKNIQYF
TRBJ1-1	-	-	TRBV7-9	TGTGCCAGCAGCCCTACCGTCGCGGACACTGAAGCTTTCTTT	CASSPTVADTEAFF
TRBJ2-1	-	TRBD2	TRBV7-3	TGTGCCAGCAGCTTAGTCGAGGTTGGGGAGGGACTTCCCCTCGGGTTTGAGCAGTTCTTC	CASSLVEVGEGLPLGFEQFF
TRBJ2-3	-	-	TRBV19	TGTGCCAGTAGTGGTCAGAGAGGAGATACGCAGTATTTT	CASSGQRGDTQYF
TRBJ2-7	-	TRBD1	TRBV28	TGTGCCAGCACCATCGGGACAGGGGGTTGGTCCTACGAGCAGTACTTC	CASTIGTGGWSYEQYF
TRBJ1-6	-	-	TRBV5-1	TGCGCCAGCAGCTTGGGGACAGACTATAATTCACCCCTCCACTTT	CASSLGTDYNSPLHF
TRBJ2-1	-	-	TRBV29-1	TGCAGCGGGGGGACCCTCGAAGTAAATGAGCAGTTCTTC	CSGGTLEVNEQFF
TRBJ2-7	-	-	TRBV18	TGTGCCAGCTCACCCAAGGCTACAGCCTACGAGCAGTACTTC	CASSPKATAYEQYF
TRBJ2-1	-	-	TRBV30	TGTGCCTGGGGGCAGGGATATATGAATGAGCAGTTCTTC	CAWGQGYMNEQFF